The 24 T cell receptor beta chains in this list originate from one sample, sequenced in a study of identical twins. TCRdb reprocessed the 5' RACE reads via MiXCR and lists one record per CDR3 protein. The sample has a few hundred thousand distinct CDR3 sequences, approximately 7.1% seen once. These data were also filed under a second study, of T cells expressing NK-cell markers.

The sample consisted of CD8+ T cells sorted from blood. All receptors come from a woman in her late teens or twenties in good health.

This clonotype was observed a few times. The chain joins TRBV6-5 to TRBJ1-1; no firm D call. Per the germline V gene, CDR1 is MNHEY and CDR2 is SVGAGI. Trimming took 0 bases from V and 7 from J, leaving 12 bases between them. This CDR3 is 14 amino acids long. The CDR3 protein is CASSYSFEGSEAFF. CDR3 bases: TGTGCCAGCAGTTACTCGTTTGAAGGGAGTGAAGCTTTCTTT.

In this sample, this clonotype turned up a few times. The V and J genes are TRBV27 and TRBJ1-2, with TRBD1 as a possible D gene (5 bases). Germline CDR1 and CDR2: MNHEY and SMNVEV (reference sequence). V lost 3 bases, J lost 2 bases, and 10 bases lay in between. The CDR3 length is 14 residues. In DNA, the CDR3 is TGTGCCAGCAGTTTCGGGGGTATGAACTATGGCTACACCTTC. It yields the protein CASSFGGMNYGYTF.

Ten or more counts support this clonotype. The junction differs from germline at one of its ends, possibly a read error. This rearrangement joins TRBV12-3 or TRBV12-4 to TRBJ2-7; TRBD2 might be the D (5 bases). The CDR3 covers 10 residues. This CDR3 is CASRPRGIKF. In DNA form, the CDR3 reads TGTGCCAGCAGACCCCGGGGAATTAAATTC.

The CDR3 here is CASRGGRLTEAFF. In DNA, the CDR3 is TGTGCCAGCAGAGGGGGGCGCCTCACTGAAGCTTTCTTT. This chain links TRBV27 with TRBJ1-1; a weak D match, TRBD1 (6 bases). The CDR3 loop spans 13 amino acids. Germline CDR1 is MNHEY and CDR2 is SMNVEV (reference sequence). Deletions cut 6 bases from V and 4 bases from J, with 12 bases between.

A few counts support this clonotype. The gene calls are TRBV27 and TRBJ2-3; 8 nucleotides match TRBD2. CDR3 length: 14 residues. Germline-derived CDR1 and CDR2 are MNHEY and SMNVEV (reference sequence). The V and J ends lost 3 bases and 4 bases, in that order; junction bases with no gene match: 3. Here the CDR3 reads CASSFGTSADTQYF. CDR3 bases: TGTGCCAGCAGTTTCGGGACTAGTGCAGATACGCAGTATTTT.

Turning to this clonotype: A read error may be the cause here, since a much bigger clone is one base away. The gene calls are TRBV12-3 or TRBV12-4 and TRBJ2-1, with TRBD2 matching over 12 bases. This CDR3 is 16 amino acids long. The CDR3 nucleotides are TGTGCCAGCGGGGAACTAGCGGGAGGAGTCAACAATGTGCAGTTCTTC. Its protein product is CASGELAGGVNNVQFF.

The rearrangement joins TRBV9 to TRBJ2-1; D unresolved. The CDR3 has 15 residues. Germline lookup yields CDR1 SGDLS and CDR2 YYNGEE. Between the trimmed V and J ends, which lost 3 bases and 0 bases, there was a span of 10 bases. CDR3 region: CASSADFTSYNEQFF. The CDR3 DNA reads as TGTGCCAGCAGCGCCGACTTTACCTCCTACAATGAGCAGTTCTTC.

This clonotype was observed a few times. CDR3 DNA sequence: TGTGCCAGCAGCTTGGAAGCCCTATACACAGATACGCAGTATTTT. Translation gives CASSLEALYTDTQYF. The V and J genes are TRBV5-8 and TRBJ2-3; D is ambiguous. The CDR3 covers 15 residues. Germline CDR1 reads SGHTS; CDR2 reads YDEGEE. V lost 0 bases and J 2 bases, leaving 10 bases between the germline ends.

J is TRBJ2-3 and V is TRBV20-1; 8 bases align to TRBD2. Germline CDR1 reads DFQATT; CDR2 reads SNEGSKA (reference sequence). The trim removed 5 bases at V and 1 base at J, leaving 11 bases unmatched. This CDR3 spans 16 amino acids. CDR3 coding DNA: TGCAGTGCTGGCTTCGTGGCGGGAGGCCGCACAGATACGCAGTATTTT. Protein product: CSAGFVAGGRTDTQYF.

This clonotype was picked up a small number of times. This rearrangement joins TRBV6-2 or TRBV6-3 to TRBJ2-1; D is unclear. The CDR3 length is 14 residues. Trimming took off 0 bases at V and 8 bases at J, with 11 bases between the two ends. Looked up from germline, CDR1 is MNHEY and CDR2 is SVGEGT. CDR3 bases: TGTGCCAGCAGTTACTCGTTGGGGTTGGATGAGCAGTTCTTC. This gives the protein CASSYSLGLDEQFF.

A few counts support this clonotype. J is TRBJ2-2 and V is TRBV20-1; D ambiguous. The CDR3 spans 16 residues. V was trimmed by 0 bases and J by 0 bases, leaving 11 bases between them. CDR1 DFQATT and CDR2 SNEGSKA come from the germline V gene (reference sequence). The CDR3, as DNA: TGCAGTGCTAGAGATCTGGAATTCGCGAACACCGGGGAGCTGTTTTTT. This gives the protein CSARDLEFANTGELFF.

CDR3 loop: CASSFVAGHYEQYF. In nucleotides, the CDR3 is TGTGCCAGCAGTTTTGTTGCAGGCCACTACGAGCAGTACTTC. V is TRBV28 and J is TRBJ2-7; the D is unclear. V lost 3 bases, J lost 3 bases, and 12 bases lay in between. The CDR3 is 14 residues long. Germline V gives CDR1 MDHEN, CDR2 SYDVKM.

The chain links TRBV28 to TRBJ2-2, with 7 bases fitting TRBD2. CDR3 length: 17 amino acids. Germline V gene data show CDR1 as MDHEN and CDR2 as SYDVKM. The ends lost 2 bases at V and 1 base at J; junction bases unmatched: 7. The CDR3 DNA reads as TGTGCCAGCAGTTTACCGGGGGGAGGGGAGAACACCGGGGAGCTGTTTTTT. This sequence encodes CASSLPGGGENTGELFF. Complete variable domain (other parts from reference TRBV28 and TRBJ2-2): DVKVTQSSRYLVKRTGEKVFLECVQDMDHENMFWYRQDPGLGLRLIYFSYDVKMKEKGDIPEGYSVSREKKERFSLILESASTNQTSMYLCASSLPGGGENTGELFFGEGSRLTVL.

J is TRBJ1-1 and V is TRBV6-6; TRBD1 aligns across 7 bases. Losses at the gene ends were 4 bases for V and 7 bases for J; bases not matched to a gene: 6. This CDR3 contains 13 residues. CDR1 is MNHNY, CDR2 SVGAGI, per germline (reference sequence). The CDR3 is CASSSPQGLEAFF. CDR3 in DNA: TGTGCCAGCAGTTCCCCACAGGGGCTTGAAGCTTTCTTT.

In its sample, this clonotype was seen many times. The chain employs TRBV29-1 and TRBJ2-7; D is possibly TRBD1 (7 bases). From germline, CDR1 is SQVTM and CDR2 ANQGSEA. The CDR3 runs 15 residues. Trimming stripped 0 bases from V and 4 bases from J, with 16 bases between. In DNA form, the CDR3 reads TGCAGCGTTGAAGATCTTACCAGGGGGGATTACGAGCAGTACTTC. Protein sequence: CSVEDLTRGDYEQYF.

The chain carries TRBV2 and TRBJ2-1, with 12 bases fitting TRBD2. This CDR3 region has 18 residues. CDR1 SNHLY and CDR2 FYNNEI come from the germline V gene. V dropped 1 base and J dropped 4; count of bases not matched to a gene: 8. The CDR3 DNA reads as TGTGCCAGCAGTGAAGGGCTAGCGGGGGGGCCGACGTACAATGAGCAGTTCTTC. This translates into CASSEGLAGGPTYNEQFF.

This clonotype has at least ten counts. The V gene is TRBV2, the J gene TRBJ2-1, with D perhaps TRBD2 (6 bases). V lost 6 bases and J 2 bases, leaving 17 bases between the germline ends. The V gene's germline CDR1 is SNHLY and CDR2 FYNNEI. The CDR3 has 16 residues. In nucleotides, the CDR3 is TGTGCCAGCAGGGACGGGGTAGCGGAGGCCTACAATGAGCAGTTCTTC. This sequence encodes CASRDGVAEAYNEQFF.

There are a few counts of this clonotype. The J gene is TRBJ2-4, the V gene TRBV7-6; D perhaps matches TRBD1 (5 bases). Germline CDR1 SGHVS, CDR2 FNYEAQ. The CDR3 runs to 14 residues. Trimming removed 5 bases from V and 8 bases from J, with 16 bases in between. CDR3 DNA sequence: TGTGCCAGCAGCCCAGGGTCACAAGGACACATTCAGTACTTC. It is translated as CASSPGSQGHIQYF. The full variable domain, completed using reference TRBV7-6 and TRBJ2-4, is GAGVSQSPRYKVTKRGQDVALRCDPISGHVSLYWYRQALGQGPEFLTYFNYEAQQDKSGLPNDRFSAERPEGSISTLTIQRTEQRDSAMYRCASSPGSQGHIQYFGAGTRLSVL.

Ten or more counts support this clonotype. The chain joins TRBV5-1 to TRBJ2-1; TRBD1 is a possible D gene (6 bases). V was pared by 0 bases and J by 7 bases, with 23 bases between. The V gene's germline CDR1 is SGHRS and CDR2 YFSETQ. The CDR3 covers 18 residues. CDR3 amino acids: CASSLGDGRGSIYNEQFF. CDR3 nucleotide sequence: TGCGCCAGCAGCTTGGGGGATGGAAGGGGGAGTATCTATAATGAGCAGTTCTTC.

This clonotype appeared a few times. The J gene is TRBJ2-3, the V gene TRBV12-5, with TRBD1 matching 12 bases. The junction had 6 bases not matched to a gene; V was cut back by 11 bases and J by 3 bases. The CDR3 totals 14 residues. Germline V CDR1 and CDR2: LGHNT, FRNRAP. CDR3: CAGGTGGETDTQYF. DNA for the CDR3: TGTGCTGGGGGGACAGGGGGCGAAACAGATACGCAGTATTTT.

CDR3 in amino acids: CASSAAPQPQHF. For the CDR3, the DNA is TGTGCCAGCAGCGCCGCCCCCCAGCCCCAGCATTTT. The chain joins TRBV6-6 to TRBJ1-5; unclear D gene. The CDR3 contains 12 residues. V was clipped by 6 bases and J by 7 bases, with 10 bases between them. From germline, CDR1 is MNHNY and CDR2 SVGAGI (reference sequence).

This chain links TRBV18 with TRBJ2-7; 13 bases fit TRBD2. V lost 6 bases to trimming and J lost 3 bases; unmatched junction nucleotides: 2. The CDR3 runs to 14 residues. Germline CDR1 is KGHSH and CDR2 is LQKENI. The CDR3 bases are TGTGCCAGCTCCGGGACTAGCGGGGACTACGAGCAGTACTTC. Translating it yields CASSGTSGDYEQYF.

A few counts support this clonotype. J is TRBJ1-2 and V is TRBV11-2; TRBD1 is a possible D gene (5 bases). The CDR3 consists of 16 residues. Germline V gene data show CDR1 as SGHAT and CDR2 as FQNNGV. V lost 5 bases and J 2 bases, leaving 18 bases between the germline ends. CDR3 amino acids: CASSLSYGTGNYGYTF. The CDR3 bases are TGTGCCAGCAGCCTATCCTATGGGACGGGGAACTATGGCTACACCTTC.

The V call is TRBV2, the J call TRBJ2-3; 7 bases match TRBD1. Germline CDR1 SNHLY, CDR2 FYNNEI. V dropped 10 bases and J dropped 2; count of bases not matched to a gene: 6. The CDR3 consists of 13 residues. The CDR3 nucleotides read TGTGCCACTCTCCAGGGGGTCACAGATACGCAGTATTTT. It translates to CATLQGVTDTQYF.